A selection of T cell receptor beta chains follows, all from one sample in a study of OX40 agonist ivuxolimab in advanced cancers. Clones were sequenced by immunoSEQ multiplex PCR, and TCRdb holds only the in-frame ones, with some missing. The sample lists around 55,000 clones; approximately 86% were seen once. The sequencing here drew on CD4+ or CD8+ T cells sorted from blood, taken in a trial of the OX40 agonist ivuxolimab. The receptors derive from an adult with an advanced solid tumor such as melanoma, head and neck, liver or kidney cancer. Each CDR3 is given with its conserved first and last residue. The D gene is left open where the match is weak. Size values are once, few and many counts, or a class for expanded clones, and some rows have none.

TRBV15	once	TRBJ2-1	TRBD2	TGTGCCACCAGCAGAGGGTCCTACGGGGGGTTATCTTACAATGAGCAGTTCTTC	CATSRGSYGGLSYNEQFF
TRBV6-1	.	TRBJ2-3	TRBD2	TGTGCCAGCACTGAAGCTAGCGGGGGGACCGATACGCAGTATTTT	CASTEASGGTDTQYF
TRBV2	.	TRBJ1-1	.	TGTGCCAGCAGTGAAGTATCGAGTTGGCCGAACACTGAAGCTTTCTTT	CASSEVSSWPNTEAFF
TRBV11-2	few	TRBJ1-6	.	TGTGCCAGCAGCTTATTATCACCCCTCCACTTT	CASSLLSPLHF
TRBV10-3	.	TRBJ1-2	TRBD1	TGTGCCATCAGTGAGTCTGCGGGACAGGGGCTTGAAGGCTACACCTTC	CAISESAGQGLEGYTF
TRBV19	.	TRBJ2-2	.	TGTGCCAGTAGTATCCCTCGCGGAAGTCGTACCGGGGAGCTGTTTTTT	CASSIPRGSRTGELFF
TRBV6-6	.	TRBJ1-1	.	TGTGCCAGCAGTTACCTTGCCGCGGACACTGAAGCTTTCTTT	CASSYLAADTEAFF
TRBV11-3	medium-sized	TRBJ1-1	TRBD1	TGTGCCAGCAGCGCCGGGACAGCTGAAGCTTTCTTT	CASSAGTAEAFF
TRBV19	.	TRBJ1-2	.	TGTGCCAGTAGTATAATTGCAGGAGGTTATGGCTACACCTTC	CASSIIAGGYGYTF
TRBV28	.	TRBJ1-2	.	TGTGCCAGCAGAGGGGTGGCAGGTAGAGGCTACACCTTC	CASRGVAGRGYTF
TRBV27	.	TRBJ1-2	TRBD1	TGTGCCAGCAGGACCTTTGACAGGGACTATGGCTACACCTTC	CASRTFDRDYGYTF
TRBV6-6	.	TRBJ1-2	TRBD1	TGTGCCAGCAGTTTCGGGACAGGGCAAGGCTACACCTTC	CASSFGTGQGYTF
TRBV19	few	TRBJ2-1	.	TGTGCCAGTCGGACAGCCTACAATGAGCAGTTCTTC	CASRTAYNEQFF
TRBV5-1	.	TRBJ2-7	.	TGCGCCAGCAGCTTGGCCGGGACCAACGAGCAGTACTTC	CASSLAGTNEQYF
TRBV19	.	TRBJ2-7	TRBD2	TGTGCCAGCGCCTACGCGGGAGGGGTCTACGAGCAGTACTTC	CASAYAGGVYEQYF
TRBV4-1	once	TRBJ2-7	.	TGCGCCAGCAGCCACCTGGGAAGTTACGAGCAGTACTTC	CASSHLGSYEQYF
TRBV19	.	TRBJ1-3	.	TGTGCCAGTAGTCTTGGACTCAAGAAGAGGGACACCATATATTTT	CASSLGLKKRDTIYF
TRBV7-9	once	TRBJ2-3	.	TGTGCCAGCAGCTTAGGTGGCTTAATGGAGACAGATACGCAGTATTTT	CASSLGGLMETDTQYF
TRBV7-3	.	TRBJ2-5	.	TGTGCCAGCAGCTTAACGGGGCAGGGGTGGGAGACCCAGTACTTC	CASSLTGQGWETQYF
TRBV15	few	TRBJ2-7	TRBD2	TGTGCCACCAGCCTCGGACTAGCGGGGTCCTACGAGCAGTACTTC	CATSLGLAGSYEQYF
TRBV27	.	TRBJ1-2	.	TGTGCCAGCAGAATAGACTCCTTGACGGACTATGGCTACACCTTC	CASRIDSLTDYGYTF
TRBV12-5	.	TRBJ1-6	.	TGTGCTAGTCCCGGAAGCTCCTATAATTCACCCCTCCACTTT	CASPGSSYNSPLHF